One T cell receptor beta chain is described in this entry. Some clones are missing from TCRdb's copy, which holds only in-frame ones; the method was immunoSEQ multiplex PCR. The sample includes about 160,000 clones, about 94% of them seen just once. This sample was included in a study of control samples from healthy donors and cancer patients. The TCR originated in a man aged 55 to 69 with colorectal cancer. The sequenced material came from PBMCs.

The CDR3 region has the DNA TGTGCCAGCTCACTCTCTCGTGCAGGGAACATGAACACTGAAGCTTTCTTT. This encodes CASSLSRAGNMNTEAFF. The chain has TRBV18 and TRBJ1-1; tentative D call: TRBD1 (5 bases). The V gene's germline CDR1 is KGHSH and CDR2 LQKENI. This CDR3 spans 17 amino acids. V was pared by 4 bases and J by 0 bases, with 18 bases between.